This T cell receptor beta chain comes out of a study of PD-1 blockade in mismatch repair-deficient tumors. The TCR-sequenced patients were a few responders to pembrolizumab. Regarding the study as a whole: Tumor-resident clones, often absent from pretreatment blood, expanded after pembrolizumab and then contracted.

The method was immunoSEQ multiplex PCR; TCRdb's version includes in-frame clones alone and lacks a portion of them. This sample yields about 51,000 clones, of which over 70% are seen a single time; about 8% belongs to the top ten. Notes on this clone: Its antigen is as yet unknown.

The CDR3 extends over 15 amino acids. V was cut by 3 bases and J by 0 bases, with 9 bases left in between. The germline V gene encodes CDR1 SEHNR and CDR2 FQNEAQ (reference sequence). This chain connects TRBV7-9 to TRBJ2-1, with D possibly matching TRBD2 (5 bases). This receptor was identified in an adult with mismatch repair-deficient cancer. This sample comprised peripheral blood, obtained 20 weeks after starting pembrolizumab. The CDR3: CASSFTGSSYNEQFF. For the CDR3, the DNA is TGTGCCAGCAGCTTTACGGGGAGCTCCTACAATGAGCAGTTCTTC. Filled out from reference TRBV7-9 and TRBJ2-1, the complete variable domain reads DTGVSQNPRHKITKRGQNVTFRCDPISEHNRLYWYRQTLGQGPEFLTYFQNEAQLEKSRLLSDRFSAERPKGSFSTLEIQRTEQGDSAMYLCASSFTGSSYNEQFFGPGTRLTVL.